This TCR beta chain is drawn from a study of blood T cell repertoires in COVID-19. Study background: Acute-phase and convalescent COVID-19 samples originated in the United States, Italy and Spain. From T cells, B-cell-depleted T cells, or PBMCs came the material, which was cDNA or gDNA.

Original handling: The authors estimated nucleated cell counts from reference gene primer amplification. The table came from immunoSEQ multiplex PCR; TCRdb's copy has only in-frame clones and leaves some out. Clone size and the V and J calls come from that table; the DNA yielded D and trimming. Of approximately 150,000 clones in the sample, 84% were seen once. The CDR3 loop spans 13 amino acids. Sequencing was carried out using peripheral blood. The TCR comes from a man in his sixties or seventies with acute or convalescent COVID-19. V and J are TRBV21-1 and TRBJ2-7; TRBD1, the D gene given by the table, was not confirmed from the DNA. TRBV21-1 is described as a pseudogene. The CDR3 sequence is CASSASKGDEQYF. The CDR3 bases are TGTGCCAGCAGCGCCTCCAAGGGGGACGAGCAGTACTTC.